This T cell receptor (beta chain) came from a study of blood T cell repertoires in COVID-19. As processed by the authors: Reference gene primer amplification gave estimated nucleated cell counts. The protocol was immunoSEQ multiplex PCR, while the TCRdb copy is restricted to in-frame clones and leaves out a portion. V and J calls and clone size are those listed in that table; D and trimming were worked out from the DNA. This table has about 250,000 clones, around 84% appearing once. This CDR3 has 18 residues. The germline gives CDR1 MGHRA, CDR2 YSYEKL. V shed 1 base and J 3 bases; nucleotides not matched to a gene: 12. Participants were aged about 18 to 89 years from around 26 US areas. Donors in Cohort 3 counted as recovered after two negative PCRs, clearance, or symptom resolution.

The origin of this receptor is a man in his forties who had recovered from COVID-19. This chain links TRBV4-1 with TRBJ2-3; 8 nucleotides align to TRBD2. Input material: PBMCs or T cells enriched from blood (not recorded which). CDR3 amino acids: CASSQGWAAGGGTDTQYF. The CDR3 DNA is TGCGCCAGCAGCCAAGGTTGGGCGGCGGGGGGTGGGACAGATACGCAGTATTTT.